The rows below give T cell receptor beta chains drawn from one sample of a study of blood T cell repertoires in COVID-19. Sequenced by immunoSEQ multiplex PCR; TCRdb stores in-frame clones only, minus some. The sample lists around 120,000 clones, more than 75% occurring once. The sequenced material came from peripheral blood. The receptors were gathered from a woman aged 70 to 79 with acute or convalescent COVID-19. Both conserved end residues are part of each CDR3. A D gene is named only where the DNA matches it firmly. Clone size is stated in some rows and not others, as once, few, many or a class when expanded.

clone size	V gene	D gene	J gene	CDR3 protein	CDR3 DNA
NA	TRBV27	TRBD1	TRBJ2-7	CASSPGTGGNYEQYF	TGTGCCAGCAGTCCCGGGACAGGGGGGAACTACGAGCAGTACTTC
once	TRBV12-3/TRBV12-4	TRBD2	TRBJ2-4	CASSRGLANIQYF	TGTGCCAGCAGTCGAGGACTAGCAAACATTCAGTACTTC
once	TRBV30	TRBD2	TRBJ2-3	CAWSDVAGGTDTQYF	TGTGCCTGGAGTGACGTAGCGGGGGGCACAGATACGCAGTATTTT
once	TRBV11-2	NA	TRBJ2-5	CASSLEGGDQYF	TGTGCCAGCAGCTTAGAGGGTGGAGACCAGTACTTC
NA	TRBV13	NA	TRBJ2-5	CASSLVGGSETQYF	TGTGCCAGCAGCTTAGTTGGGGGCAGTGAGACCCAGTACTTC
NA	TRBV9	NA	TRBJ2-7	CASSVGRGEGYEQYF	TGTGCCAGCAGCGTAGGCAGGGGGGAAGGCTACGAGCAGTACTTC
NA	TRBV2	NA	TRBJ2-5	CASSERFETQYF	TGTGCCAGCAGCGAGAGATTTGAGACCCAGTACTTC
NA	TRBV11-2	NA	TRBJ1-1	CASSLGLGGTTEAFF	TGTGCCAGCAGCTTAGGGCTCGGGGGGACCACTGAAGCTTTCTTT
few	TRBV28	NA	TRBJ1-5	CASSLLGARQPQHF	TGTGCCAGCAGTTTATTGGGGGCCCGTCAGCCCCAGCATTTT
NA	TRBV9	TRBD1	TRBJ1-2	CASNDPGQGNYGYTF	TGTGCCAGCAACGATCCGGGACAGGGGAACTATGGCTACACCTTC
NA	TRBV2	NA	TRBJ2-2	CAGNSARGTGELFF	TGTGCCGGTAATAGCGCTCGGGGCACCGGGGAGCTGTTTTTT
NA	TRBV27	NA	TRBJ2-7	CASSLYRSHYEQYF	TGTGCCAGCAGTTTGTACAGGAGCCACTACGAGCAGTACTTC
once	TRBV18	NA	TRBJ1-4	CASVQGLNEKLFF	TGTGCCAGCGTACAGGGCCTTAATGAAAAACTGTTTTTT
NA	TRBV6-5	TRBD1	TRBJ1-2	CASNPAGGFYGYTF	TGTGCCAGCAACCCGGCAGGGGGCTTCTATGGCTACACCTTC
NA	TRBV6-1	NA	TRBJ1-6	CASSEGRNSPLHF	TGTGCCAGCAGTGAAGGCAGAAATTCACCCCTCCACTTT
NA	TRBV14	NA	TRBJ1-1	CASSHLSEAFF	TGTGCCAGCAGCCATTTATCTGAAGCTTTCTTT
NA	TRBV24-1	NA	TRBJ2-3	CATSEGRPPADTQYF	TGTGCCACCAGTGAGGGGAGGCCGCCCGCAGATACGCAGTATTTT
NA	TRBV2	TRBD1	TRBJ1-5	CASRATGGKGEPQHF	TGTGCCAGTAGGGCAACAGGGGGTAAAGGTGAGCCCCAGCATTTT
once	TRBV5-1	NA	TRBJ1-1	CASSLDRMNTEAFF	TGCGCCAGCAGCTTGGACAGAATGAACACTGAAGCTTTCTTT
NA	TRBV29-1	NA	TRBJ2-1	CSVDATRASYNEQFF	TGCAGCGTCGACGCAACTAGGGCCTCCTACAATGAGCAGTTCTTC
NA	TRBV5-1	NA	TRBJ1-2	CASSSTALPGTNYGYTF	TGCGCCAGCAGCTCAACAGCCTTGCCCGGGACTAACTATGGCTACACCTTC
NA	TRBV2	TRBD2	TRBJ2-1	CASSVLAGAYNEQFF	TGTGCCAGCAGCGTCCTAGCGGGGGCTTACAATGAGCAGTTCTTC
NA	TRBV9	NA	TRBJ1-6	CASSVLAGDSPLHF	TGTGCCAGCAGCGTCCTAGCTGGGGATTCACCCCTCCACTTT
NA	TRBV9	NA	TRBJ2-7	CASSGGEVEQYF	TGTGCCAGCAGTGGCGGGGAAGTCGAGCAGTACTTC